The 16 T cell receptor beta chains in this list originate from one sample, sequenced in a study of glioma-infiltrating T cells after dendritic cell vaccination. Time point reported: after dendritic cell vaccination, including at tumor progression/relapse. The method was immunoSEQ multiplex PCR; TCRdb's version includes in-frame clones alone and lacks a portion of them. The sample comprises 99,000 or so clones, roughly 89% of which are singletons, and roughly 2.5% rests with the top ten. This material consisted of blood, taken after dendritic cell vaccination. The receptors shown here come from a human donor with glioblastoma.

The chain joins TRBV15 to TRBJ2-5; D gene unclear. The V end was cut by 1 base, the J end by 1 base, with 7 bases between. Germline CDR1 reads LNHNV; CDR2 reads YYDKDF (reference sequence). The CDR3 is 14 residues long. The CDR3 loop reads CATSRGATQETQYF. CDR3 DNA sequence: TGTGCCACCAGCAGAGGGGCTACCCAAGAGACCCAGTACTTC.

As DNA, the CDR3 is TGTGCCAGCAGCCCACGGGACAGGGGTTACGAGCAGTACTTC. The encoded protein is CASSPRDRGYEQYF. The chain couples TRBV11-3 to TRBJ2-7; TRBD1 matches at 10 bases. The CDR3 is made up of 14 amino acids. Germline V gene data show CDR1 as SGHNT and CDR2 as YENEEA. Trimming cost V 5 bases and J 4 bases; bases outside gene matches: 5.

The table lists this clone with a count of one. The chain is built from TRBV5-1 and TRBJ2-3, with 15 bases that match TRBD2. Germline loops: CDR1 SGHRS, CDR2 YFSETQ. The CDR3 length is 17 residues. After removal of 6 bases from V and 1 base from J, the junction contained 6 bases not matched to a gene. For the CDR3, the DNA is TGCGCCAGCAACTCCGGACTAGCGGGAGGGGGCACAGATACGCAGTATTTT. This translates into CASNSGLAGGGTDTQYF.

CDR3 bases: TGTGCCAGCAGCACAGGACACGATGGCTACACCTTC. Its protein is CASSTGHDGYTF. The rearrangement uses TRBV7-8 and TRBJ1-2; TRBD1 is a possible D gene (5 bases). The CDR3 runs to 12 residues. Trimming pared 5 bases from V and 6 bases from J, leaving 10 bases between. The germline gives CDR1 SGHVS, CDR2 FQNEAQ.

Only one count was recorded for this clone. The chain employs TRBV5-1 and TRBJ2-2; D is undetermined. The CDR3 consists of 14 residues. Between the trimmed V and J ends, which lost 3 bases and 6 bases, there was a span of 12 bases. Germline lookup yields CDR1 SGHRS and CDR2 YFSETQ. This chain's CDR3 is CASSYTQTPGELFF. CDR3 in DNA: TGCGCCAGCAGCTATACCCAGACTCCCGGGGAGCTGTTTTTT.

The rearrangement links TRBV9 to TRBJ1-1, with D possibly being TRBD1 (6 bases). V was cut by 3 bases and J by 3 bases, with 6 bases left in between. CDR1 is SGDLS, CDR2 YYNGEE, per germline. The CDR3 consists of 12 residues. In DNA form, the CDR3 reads TGTGCCAGCAGCGACAGGGACACTGAAGCTTTCTTT. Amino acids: CASSDRDTEAFF.

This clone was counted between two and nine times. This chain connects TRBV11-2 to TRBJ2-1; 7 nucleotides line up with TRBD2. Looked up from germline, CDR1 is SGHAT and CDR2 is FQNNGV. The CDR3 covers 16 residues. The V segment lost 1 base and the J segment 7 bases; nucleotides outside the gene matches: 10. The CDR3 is CASSLGGWTRGNEQFF. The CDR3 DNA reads TGTGCCAGCAGCTTAGGAGGCTGGACTAGGGGAAATGAGCAGTTCTTC.

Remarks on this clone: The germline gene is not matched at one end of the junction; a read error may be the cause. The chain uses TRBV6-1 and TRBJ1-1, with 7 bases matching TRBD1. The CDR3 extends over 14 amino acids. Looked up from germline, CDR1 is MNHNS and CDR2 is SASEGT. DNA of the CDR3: TGTGCCATCAGTGAGAACAGGGGTGAGACTGAAGCTTTCTTT. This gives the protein CAISENRGETEAFF.

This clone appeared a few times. CDR3 amino acids: CASSGQGLTGELFF. CDR3 DNA sequence: TGCGCCAGCAGTGGACAGGGTCTCACCGGGGAGCTGTTTTTT. This rearrangement joins TRBV5-1 to TRBJ2-2; TRBD1 agrees at 8 bases. The CDR3 runs 14 residues. Losses at the gene ends were 5 bases for V and 4 bases for J; bases not matched to a gene: 4. Germline CDR1 is SGHRS and CDR2 is YFSETQ.

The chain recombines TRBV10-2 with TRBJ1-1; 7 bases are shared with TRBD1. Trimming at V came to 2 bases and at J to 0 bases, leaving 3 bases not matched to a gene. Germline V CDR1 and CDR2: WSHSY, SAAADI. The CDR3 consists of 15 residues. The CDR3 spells CASSEPGTVNTEAFF. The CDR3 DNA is TGCGCCAGCAGTGAGCCCGGGACAGTGAACACTGAAGCTTTCTTT.

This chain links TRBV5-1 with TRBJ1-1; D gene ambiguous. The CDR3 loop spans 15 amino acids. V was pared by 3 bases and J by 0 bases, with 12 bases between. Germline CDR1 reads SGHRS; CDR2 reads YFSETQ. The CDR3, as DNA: TGCGCCAGCAGCTCCGGGGTCCTCATGAACACTGAAGCTTTCTTT. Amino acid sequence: CASSSGVLMNTEAFF.

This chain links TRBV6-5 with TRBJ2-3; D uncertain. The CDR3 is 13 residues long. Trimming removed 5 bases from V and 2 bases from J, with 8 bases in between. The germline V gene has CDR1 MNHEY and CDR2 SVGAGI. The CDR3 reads CASSPHHTDTQYF. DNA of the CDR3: TGTGCCAGCAGTCCCCATCACACAGATACGCAGTATTTT.

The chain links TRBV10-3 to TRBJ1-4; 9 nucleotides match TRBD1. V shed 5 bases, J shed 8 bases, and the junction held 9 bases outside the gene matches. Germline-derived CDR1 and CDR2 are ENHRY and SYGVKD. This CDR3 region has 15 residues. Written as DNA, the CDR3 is TGTGCCATCAGTTCCCGTGGGACAGGGCTCGAAAAACTGTTTTTT. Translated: CAISSRGTGLEKLFF.

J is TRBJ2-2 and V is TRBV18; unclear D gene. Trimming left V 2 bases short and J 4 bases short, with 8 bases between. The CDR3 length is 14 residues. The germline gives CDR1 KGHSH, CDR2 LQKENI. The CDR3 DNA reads TGTGCCAGCTCACCAGGCCCAGGCACCGGGGAGCTGTTTTTT. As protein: CASSPGPGTGELFF.

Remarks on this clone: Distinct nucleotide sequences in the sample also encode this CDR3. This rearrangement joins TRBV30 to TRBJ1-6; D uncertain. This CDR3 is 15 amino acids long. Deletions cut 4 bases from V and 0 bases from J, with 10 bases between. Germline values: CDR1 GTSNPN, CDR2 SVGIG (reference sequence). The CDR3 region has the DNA TGTGCCTGGACCCCCTTGAGCTCCTATAATTCACCCCTCCACTTT. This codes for CAWTPLSSYNSPLHF.

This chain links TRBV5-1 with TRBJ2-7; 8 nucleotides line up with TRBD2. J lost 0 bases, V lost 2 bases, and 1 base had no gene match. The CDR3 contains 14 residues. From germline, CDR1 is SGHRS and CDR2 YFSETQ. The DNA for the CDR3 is TGCGCCAGCAGCTTTAGCGGGACCTCCTACGAGCAGTACTTC. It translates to CASSFSGTSYEQYF.